The 10 T cell receptor beta chains below all came from one sample that was sequenced in a study of T cell changes during pregnancy in multiple sclerosis. Measured with immunoSEQ multiplex PCR; TCRdb has only the in-frame clones, and not every one. Of around 56,000 clones listed, 75% to 90% were seen once; the top ten hold around 0.38%. The sample was CD4+ T cells from peripheral blood mononuclear cells, taken in the third trimester of pregnancy. These TCRs come from a female donor with multiple sclerosis, enrolled in a pregnancy study.

The count of this clone is one. V and J are TRBV29-1 and TRBJ1-4; D is uncertain. Trimming took 6 bases from V and 5 from J, leaving 7 bases between them. The CDR3 spans 11 residues. Germline values: CDR1 SQVTM, CDR2 ANQGSEA. The CDR3 nucleotides read TGCAGCGTGAGTTTGAATGAAAAACTGTTTTTT. Translating gives CSVSLNEKLFF.

V is TRBV19 and J is TRBJ2-3, with D perhaps TRBD2 (5 bases). The CDR3 extends over 13 amino acids. Trimming removed 4 bases from V and 4 bases from J, with 9 bases in between. In germline, CDR1 is LNHDA, CDR2 SQIVND (reference sequence). The CDR3 DNA follows: TGTGCCAGTAGTAGCGCGGGCTCAGATACGCAGTATTTT. Residues: CASSSAGSDTQYF.

This clone was recorded once. The V call is TRBV18, the J call TRBJ2-3, with D tentatively TRBD2 (6 bases). Between the trimmed V and J ends, which lost 6 bases and 2 bases, there was a span of 12 bases. This CDR3 contains 14 residues. CDR1 and CDR2 (germline): KGHSH, LQKENI. The CDR3 region has the DNA TGTGCCAGCTCGTTCGGGGGTAACACAGATACGCAGTATTTT. Its translation: CASSFGGNTDTQYF.

This clone was recorded once. The chain joins TRBV7-2 to TRBJ2-7; no reliable D call. The CDR3 runs to 14 residues. V was clipped by 1 base and J by 1 base, with 8 bases between them. From germline, CDR1 is SGHTA and CDR2 FQGNSA. The CDR3 coding sequence is TGTGCCAGCAGCTTAGGAGTCGGGTCCTACGAGCAGTACTTC. Protein sequence: CASSLGVGSYEQYF. Complete variable domain (other parts from reference TRBV7-2 and TRBJ2-7): GAGVSQSPSNKVTEKGKDVELRCDPISGHTALYWYRQSLGQGLEFLIYFQGNSAPDKSGLPSDRFSAERTGGSVSTLTIQRTQQEDSAVYLCASSLGVGSYEQYFGPGTRLTVT.

J is TRBJ2-5 and V is TRBV11-3; TRBD1 is a possible D gene (5 bases). The CDR3 is 12 amino acids. CDR1 is SGHNT, CDR2 YENEEA, per germline. V was clipped by 4 bases and J by 4 bases, with 7 bases between them. The CDR3 DNA sequence: TGTGCCAGCAGCTATAGGGGAGAGACCCAGTACTTC. Encoded protein: CASSYRGETQYF.

The chain employs TRBV19 and TRBJ1-5; 9 nucleotides line up with TRBD1. With 6 bases clipped from V and 4 bases from J, the junction kept 4 bases outside the gene matches. The germline V gene has CDR1 LNHDA and CDR2 SQIVND (reference sequence). The CDR3 is made up of 14 amino acids. The CDR3 DNA reads TGTGCCAGTAGGATGGGGACAGGGAATCAGCCCCAGCATTTT. Translating gives CASRMGTGNQPQHF. Together with reference TRBV19 and TRBJ1-5, the CDR3 gives the full variable domain: DGGITQSPKYLFRKEGQNVTLSCEQNLNHDAMYWYRQDPGQGLRLIYYSQIVNDFQKGDIAEGYSVSREKKESFPLTVTSAQKNPTAFYLCASRMGTGNQPQHFGDGTRLSIL.

The rearrangement joins TRBV6-1 to TRBJ1-1, with TRBD1 matching over 8 bases. Germline V gives CDR1 MNHNS, CDR2 SASEGT. Germline trimming cut 10 bases from V and 6 bases from J; bases unmatched to any gene: 10. The CDR3 runs 13 residues. The CDR3 DNA reads as TGTGCCACTCAAAACGGACAGGGCCCTGAAGCTTTCTTT. As protein: CATQNGQGPEAFF.

The rearrangement links TRBV7-9 to TRBJ1-5; D is ambiguous. Germline V CDR1 and CDR2: SEHNR, FQNEAQ (reference sequence). CDR3 size: 14 residues. V was clipped by 5 bases and J by 3 bases, with 11 bases between them. CDR3 DNA sequence: TGTGCCAGCAGCCCCGACGGAGACAATCAGCCCCAGCATTTT. This codes for CASSPDGDNQPQHF.

The DNA of the CDR3 is TGTGCCAGCAGCGAGGGGTCCGACACCGGGGAGCTGTTTTTT. This sequence encodes CASSEGSDTGELFF. This rearrangement joins TRBV9 to TRBJ2-2; D perhaps matches TRBD1 (5 bases). This CDR3 is built from 14 residues. Germline-derived CDR1 and CDR2 are SGDLS and YYNGEE. The V end was cut by 3 bases, the J end by 3 bases, with 9 bases between.

This chain links TRBV7-3 with TRBJ2-5; 9 bases align to TRBD2. The germline gives CDR1 SGHTA, CDR2 FQGTGA. There are 15 residues in the CDR3. The junction had 5 bases not matched to a gene; V was cut back by 2 bases and J by 4 bases. The CDR3 nucleotides read TGTGCCAGCAGCTTAGGTAGCGGGGGTGGAGAGACCCAGTACTTC. Translation: CASSLGSGGGETQYF.